This entry lists 8 T cell receptor beta chains sequenced from one sample in a study of T cells after yellow fever vaccination. TCRdb re-analysed the 5' RACE reads in MiXCR, keeping a single row per CDR3 protein. Among nearly 550,000 distinct CDR3 sequences, around 21% were seen once, and the ten largest hold approximately 14%. This material consisted of PBMCs, taken 15 days after the yellow fever booster vaccination. These receptor sequences come from a man aged 30 to 39 who received the YFV17D yellow fever vaccine.

This clonotype has a handful of counts. This chain uses TRBV10-3 with TRBJ2-1; 7 bases are shared with TRBD2. Trimming at V came to 11 bases and at J to 0 bases, leaving 7 bases not matched to a gene. The germline V gene has CDR1 ENHRY and CDR2 SYGVKD. The CDR3 has 14 amino acids. As DNA, the CDR3 is TGTGCCGTAGCGGGTTTAAGCTCCTACAATGAGCAGTTCTTC. This translates into CAVAGLSSYNEQFF.

This clonotype was counted only a few times. The chain has TRBV2 and TRBJ2-7; D tentatively fits TRBD1 or TRBD2 (6 bases each). The germline V gene encodes CDR1 SNHLY and CDR2 FYNNEI. The V end lost 10 bases, the J end lost 3 bases, and 13 bases lay between the germline ends. The CDR3 spans 12 residues. The CDR3 here is CATGGEYYEQYF. DNA of the CDR3: TGTGCCACCGGGGGCGAGTACTACGAGCAGTACTTC. Full variable domain (missing parts from reference TRBV2 and TRBJ2-7): EPEVTQTPSHQVTQMGQEVILRCVPISNHLYFYWYRQILGQKVEFLVSFYNNEISEKSEIFDDQFSVERPDGSNFTLKIRSTKLEDSAMYFCATGGEYYEQYFGPGTRLTVT.

In this sample, this clonotype turned up many times. This chain joins TRBV12-3 or TRBV12-4 and TRBJ2-2, with D uncertain. V was cut by 8 bases and J by 1 base, with 8 bases left in between. CDR3 length equals 13 residues. In nucleotides, the CDR3 is TGTGCCAGCTACCACAGGAACACCGGGGAGCTGTTTTTT. Protein: CASYHRNTGELFF.

The V call is TRBV18, the J call TRBJ2-7; tentative D call: TRBD1 (6 bases). The germline CDR1 and CDR2 sequences are KGHSH and LQKENI. The CDR3 runs to 15 residues. V was shortened by 2 bases and J by 6 bases, with 17 bases between the two germline ends. The CDR3: CASSPSRDTLGEQYF. The CDR3 bases are TGTGCCAGCTCACCATCCCGGGACACTCTCGGCGAGCAGTACTTC. Full variable domain (remainder filled in from reference TRBV18 and TRBJ2-7): NAGVMQNPRHLVRRRGQEARLRCSPMKGHSHVYWYRQLPEEGLKFMVYLQKENIIDESGMPKERFSAEFPKEGPSILRIQQVVRGDSAAYFCASSPSRDTLGEQYFGPGTRLTVT.

This clonotype came up a few times. V is TRBV6-1 and J is TRBJ2-5; D gene unclear. Trimming took off 5 bases at V and 5 bases at J, with 21 bases between the two ends. The germline V gene encodes CDR1 MNHNS and CDR2 SASEGT. The CDR3 totals 16 residues. The CDR3 here is CASSPKFGLKGETQYF. CDR3 sequence (DNA): TGTGCCAGCAGTCCCAAGTTCGGCCTAAAAGGGGAGACCCAGTACTTC.

The chain couples TRBV11-3 to TRBJ2-1; 9 bases agree with TRBD2. CDR3 length: 16 residues. Trimming removed 3 bases from V and 4 bases from J; junction bases left unmatched: 7. CDR1 SGHNT and CDR2 YENEEA come from the germline V gene. The CDR3 protein is CASSFRGGRGYNEQFF. DNA of the CDR3: TGTGCCAGCAGCTTCCGTGGCGGGAGGGGGTACAATGAGCAGTTCTTC.

A few counts support this clonotype. V gene TRBV7-2 combines with J gene TRBJ2-2; a weak D match, TRBD2 (6 bases). This CDR3 has 14 amino acids. Deletions cut 6 bases from V and 5 bases from J, with 13 bases between. Germline V lookup: CDR1 SGHTA, CDR2 FQGNSA. The CDR3 coding sequence is TGTGCCAGCAGTGAGGGACTCCTAACCGGGGAGCTGTTTTTT. This sequence encodes CASSEGLLTGELFF.

The chain has TRBV5-6 and TRBJ2-7, with 7 bases that match TRBD1. Germline assignment: CDR1 SGHDT and CDR2 YYEEEE. Trimming at V came to 3 bases and at J to 3 bases, leaving 6 bases not matched to a gene. This CDR3 contains 14 residues. The CDR3 region has the DNA TGTGCCAGCAGCTGGGGGACAGAAGACTACGAGCAGTACTTC. Amino acid sequence: CASSWGTEDYEQYF. The whole variable domain, remainder taken from reference TRBV5-6 and TRBJ2-7, is DAGVTQSPTHLIKTRGQQVTLRCSPKSGHDTVSWYQQALGQGPQFIFQYYEEEERQRGNFPDRFSGHQFPNYSSELNVNALLLGDSALYLCASSWGTEDYEQYFGPGTRLTVT.